The clone carrying this TCR beta chain was recorded once. The data derive from a study of blood T cell repertoires in COVID-19. Study information: T cells, B-cell-depleted T cells, or PBMCs provided the cDNA or gDNA that served as material.

Study processing details: Amplifying reference gene primers gave estimates of nucleated cell counts. Assay: immunoSEQ multiplex PCR; the TCRdb copy retains only in-frame clones and omits some. V and J calls and clone size are given by that table; D and trimming were obtained from the DNA. The sample yields some 340,000 clones, 90% seen once. Living in about two dozen US areas, the participants were between roughly 18 and 95 years of age. Germline loops: CDR1 KGHSH, CDR2 LQKENI. V lost 3 bases and J lost 3; bases outside the gene matches: 10. The CDR3 sequence is 17 residues long. Material: PBMCs or T cells enriched from blood (not recorded which). This sequence was found in a woman younger than 45 who had been exposed to COVID-19. The chain joins TRBV18 to TRBJ2-1; 8 bases are a match to TRBD2. The CDR3 is CASSPSGAQVFYNEQFF. In DNA, the CDR3 is TGTGCCAGCTCACCTAGCGGGGCCCAGGTATTCTACAATGAGCAGTTCTTC.